This T cell receptor beta chain was captured in a study of PD-1 blockade in classical Hodgkin lymphoma. Study results and caveats: The causes of the repertoire differences, possibly disease activity or prior therapy, remain undefined.

Documented time point: newly diagnosed, previously untreated cHL patient sample. From thawed PBMCs, CD4+ T cells were purified using magnetic negative selection. The assay was immunoSEQ multiplex PCR, and TCRdb's table has in-frame clones only and misses some. This sample has about 3,300 clones, with roughly 84% found just once. Worth noting for this clone: What it binds is unknown.

The CDR3 is made up of 14 amino acids. Germline V gene data show CDR1 as SNHLY and CDR2 as FYNNEI. V lost 4 bases and J lost 1, with 8 bases in between. Material for sequencing was CD4+ T cells from blood. The receptor was isolated from a human donor with classical Hodgkin lymphoma. The chain is built from TRBV2 and TRBJ2-4, with no clear D. The CDR3 region is CASSGSTAKNIQYF. In nucleotides, the CDR3 is TGTGCCAGCAGTGGGAGCACGGCCAAAAACATTCAGTACTTC.